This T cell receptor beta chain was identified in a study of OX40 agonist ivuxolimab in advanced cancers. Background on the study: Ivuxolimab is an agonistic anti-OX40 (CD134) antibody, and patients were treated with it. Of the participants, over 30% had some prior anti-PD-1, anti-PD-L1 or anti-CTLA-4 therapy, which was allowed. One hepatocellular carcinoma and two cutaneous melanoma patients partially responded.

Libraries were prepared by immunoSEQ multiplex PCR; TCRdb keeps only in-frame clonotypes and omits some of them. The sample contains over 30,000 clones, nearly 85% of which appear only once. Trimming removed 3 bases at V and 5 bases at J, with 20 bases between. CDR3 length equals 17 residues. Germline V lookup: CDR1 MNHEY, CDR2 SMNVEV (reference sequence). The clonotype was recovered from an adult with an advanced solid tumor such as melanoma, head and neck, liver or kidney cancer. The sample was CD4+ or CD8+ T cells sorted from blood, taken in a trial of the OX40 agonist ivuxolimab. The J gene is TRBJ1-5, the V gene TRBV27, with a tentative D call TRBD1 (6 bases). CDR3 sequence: CASSLLSRGDLHQPQHF. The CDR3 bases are TGTGCCAGCAGTTTGCTCTCCAGGGGCGACCTCCATCAGCCCCAGCATTTT.